These 17 T cell receptor beta chains share one sample of origin, sequenced in a study of T cells expressing NK-cell markers. TCRdb re-analyzed the 5' RACE reads; it lists each CDR3 protein once, without DNA. This sample's table reports a few hundred thousand distinct CDR3 sequences. The specimen was blood T cells: a sorted CD56 or NKG2C T cell subset, CD4+ or CD8+ T cells, or bulk PBMC T cells (not recorded which). Receptors originate from a man aged 18-70 years in good health.

The V gene is TRBV27, the J gene TRBJ1-5; the D gene TCRdb calls, TRBD1, cannot be checked with no DNA. The CDR3 totals 16 residues. CDR1 and CDR2 from the germline V gene are MNHEY and SMNVEV (reference sequence). CDR3 sequence reads: CASSPLGQGESQPQHF.

The rearrangement uses TRBV5-8 and TRBJ2-1; no DNA is available, so the TRBD1 call from TCRdb remains unchecked. CDR1 SGHTS and CDR2 YDEGEE come from the germline V gene. The CDR3 consists of 15 residues. The CDR3 sequence: CASSSHVRSYNEQFF.

This rearrangement joins TRBV5-1 to TRBJ1-1; TCRdb reports TRBD1, a call that lacks DNA to check it against. The CDR3 loop spans 15 amino acids. CDR1 is SGHRS, CDR2 YFSETQ, per germline. The chain's CDR3 is CASSLSATGGTEAFF.

The chain has TRBV20-1 and TRBJ2-1; absent DNA, TCRdb's TRBD1 call cannot be checked. CDR3 size: 14 residues. Germline loops: CDR1 DFQATT, CDR2 SNEGSKA (reference sequence). The chain's CDR3 is CSAAGTGAYNEQFF.

The chain recombines TRBV28 with TRBJ1-4. This CDR3 is 15 amino acids long. Germline V gene sequence: CDR1 MDHEN, CDR2 SYDVKM. CDR3 loop: CASNTPGTAGEKLFF. Drawing the rest from reference TRBV28 and TRBJ1-4, the complete variable domain is DVKVTQSSRYLVKRTGEKVFLECVQDMDHENMFWYRQDPGLGLRLIYFSYDVKMKEKGDIPEGYSVSREKKERFSLILESASTNQTSMYLCASNTPGTAGEKLFFGSGTQLSVL.

The chain links TRBV1 to TRBJ1-1. TRBV1 is flagged as a pseudogene. The CDR3 contains 21 residues. CDR3 residues: CTSSQEEHTATGGGANSEAFF.

The V call is TRBV7-2, the J call TRBJ2-3; TCRdb's assignment of TRBD2 cannot be checked, as there is no DNA. Germline V CDR1 and CDR2: SGHTA, FQGNSA. There are 17 residues in the CDR3. The CDR3 sequence is CASSLGWLARSTDTQYF. Variable domain in full (rest from reference TRBV7-2 and TRBJ2-3): GAGVSQSPSNKVTEKGKDVELRCDPISGHTALYWYRQSLGQGLEFLIYFQGNSAPDKSGLPSDRFSAERTGGSVSTLTIQRTQQEDSAVYLCASSLGWLARSTDTQYFGPGTRLTVL.

The chain is built from TRBV13 and TRBJ2-7; TCRdb names TRBD1, which stays unverified in the absence of DNA. This CDR3 has 15 residues. CDR1 is PRHDT and CDR2 is FYEKMQ in the germline V gene (reference sequence). This CDR3 is CASSFGDTRSYEQYF. Variable domain in full (rest from reference TRBV13 and TRBJ2-7): AAGVIQSPRHLIKEKRETATLKCYPIPRHDTVYWYQQGPGQDPQFLISFYEKMQSDKGSIPDRFSAQQFSDYHSELNMSSLELGDSALYFCASSFGDTRSYEQYFGPGTRLTVT.

The rearrangement joins TRBV20-1 to TRBJ2-1; the D call from TCRdb, TRBD1, cannot be confirmed without DNA. Per the germline V gene, CDR1 is DFQATT and CDR2 is SNEGSKA (reference sequence). The CDR3 runs 14 residues. This CDR3 reads CSAQPGGVNNEQFF.

The chain links TRBV15 to TRBJ2-1. The germline gives CDR1 LNHNV, CDR2 YYDKDF (reference sequence). The CDR3 is made up of 14 amino acids. CDR3 residues: CATSRGILDGEQFF.

The chain links TRBV5-1 to TRBJ2-2. The CDR3 runs to 13 residues. The germline gives CDR1 SGHRS, CDR2 YFSETQ. CDR3 loop: CASSYSNTGELFF. Complete variable domain (other parts from reference TRBV5-1 and TRBJ2-2): KAGVTQTPRYLIKTRGQQVTLSCSPISGHRSVSWYQQTPGQGLQFLFEYFSETQRNKGNFPGRFSGRQFSNSRSEMNVSTLELGDSALYLCASSYSNTGELFFGEGSRLTVL.

This rearrangement joins TRBV12-3 or TRBV12-4 to TRBJ2-3; TCRdb outputs TRBD1, but without DNA this stays unchecked. This CDR3 contains 17 residues. This CDR3 is CASRLAGGRRSTDTQYF.

This chain uses TRBV20-1 with TRBJ2-3; TCRdb reports TRBD1, a call that lacks DNA to check it against. Germline CDR1 is DFQATT and CDR2 is SNEGSKA (reference sequence). CDR3 length: 13 residues. CDR3: CSARGSGADTQYF.

This chain uses TRBV27 with TRBJ1-2. The CDR3 length is 15 residues. Germline assignment: CDR1 MNHEY and CDR2 SMNVEV (reference sequence). The CDR3 reads CASSFGRGIGDGYTF.

This chain connects TRBV6-4 to TRBJ2-3; with no DNA, the TCRdb D assignment of TRBD2 cannot be verified. Germline V CDR1 and CDR2: MRHNA, SNTAGT. The CDR3 runs to 14 residues. CDR3 protein: CASSAHRGGNTQYF.

The V gene is TRBV18, the J gene TRBJ2-7; TCRdb selects TRBD1, and the lack of DNA leaves this call unchecked. Germline V gene data show CDR1 as KGHSH and CDR2 as LQKENI. CDR3 length equals 17 residues. The CDR3 sequence: CASSHLRGRGDTYEQYF.

The chain joins TRBV20-1 to TRBJ2-5; the D gene TCRdb calls, TRBD2, cannot be checked with no DNA. Germline-derived CDR1 and CDR2 are DFQATT and SNEGSKA (reference sequence). CDR3 length: 11 residues. CDR3 region: CSAQDYETQYF.